This TCR beta chain was identified during a study of molecular identifiers for immune sequencing clone quantification. The use of previously described methods and listed TCR primers produced the bulk TCR libraries. TCRdb reanalysed the PCR reads using MiXCR and keeps one entry per CDR3 protein. The table records around 86,000 distinct CDR3 sequences, over 15% of them present only once. A CD8+CD4-CCR7+CD45RA+ gate was used to sort naive CD8 T cells. The sequenced sample consisted of naive CD8+ T cells from blood, with Jurkat cell RNA spiked in. Noted subset: FACS-sorted CD8+CD4-CCR7+CD45RA+ naive T cells. The TCR was taken from a human donor in good health. Some libraries in this study had Jurkat cell RNA spiked in.

The CDR3 coding sequence is TGCGCCAGCAGCCAAGGGGGCCCCCGGGGCTCCTACAATGAGCAGTTCTTC. Translating it yields CASSQGGPRGSYNEQFF. This chain uses TRBV4-3 with TRBJ2-1; D may correspond to TRBD1 or TRBD2 (5 bases each). Looked up from germline, CDR1 is LGHNA and CDR2 is YSLEER. V was pared by 1 base and J by 0 bases, with 13 bases between. The CDR3 is 17 residues long.